This T cell receptor (beta chain) was captured in a study of blood T cell repertoires in COVID-19. As for the study in general: Samples taken during acute and convalescent COVID-19 were collected in the United States, Italy and Spain. The cDNA or gDNA used as material had been derived from T cells, B-cell-depleted T cells, or PBMCs.

The CDR3 is 11 residues long. With 6 bases clipped from V and 8 bases from J, the junction kept 3 bases outside the gene matches. Germline V gives CDR1 GTSNPN, CDR2 SVGIG (reference sequence). Under the authors' procedure: Amplification from reference gene primers served as the basis for estimated nucleated cell counts. Sequencing used immunoSEQ multiplex PCR; TCRdb keeps in-frame clones, though not all of them. Clone size and the V and J calls come from that table; the DNA yielded D and trimming. The profile shows about 120,000 clones, 80% to 90% of them singletons. The TCR originated in a man aged 40-49 years with acute or convalescent COVID-19. V is TRBV30 and J is TRBJ2-1; 8 bases map to TRBD1. Sequencing input: peripheral blood. The CDR3 DNA reads TGTGCCTGCGAACAGGGGGATGAGCAGTTCTTC. Translated, it gives CACEQGDEQFF.